These 12 T cell receptor beta chains share one sample of origin, sequenced in a study of blood T cell repertoires in COVID-19 (dated by TCRdb to 2020 to 2021). Library prep was done by the immunoSEQ multiplex PCR assay. TCRdb mirrors the immuneACCESS table, restricted to in-frame sequences. Some clones are absent from its copies; in checked studies, under half trace to an unresolved V gene, and the reason for the others is unknown. The sample data list over 150,000 clones, and more than 70% of these were observed just once. The ten largest clones capture around 17% of the sample. The sequenced material came from peripheral blood. The receptors originated from a man aged 50 to 59 with COVID-19, enrolled during active disease.

The chain employs TRBV28 and TRBJ2-3; D is perhaps TRBD2 (7 bases). The V and J ends lost 6 bases and 0 bases respectively, with 16 bases between them. The CDR3 length is 16 residues. Germline CDR1 reads MDHEN; CDR2 reads SYDVKM. The CDR3 loop is CASRRTGGPSTDTQYF. The CDR3 coding sequence is TGTGCCAGCAGGAGGACGGGGGGCCCTAGCACAGATACGCAGTATTTT.

The chain employs TRBV3-1 (or the pseudogene TRBV3-2) and TRBJ1-2, with TRBD1 matching over 9 bases. V lost 1 base to trimming and J lost 4 bases; unmatched junction nucleotides: 13. The CDR3 runs 18 residues. Germline loops: CDR1 LGHDT, CDR2 YNNKEL (reference sequence). This CDR3 reads CASSQGGTGGASVYGYTF. CDR3 bases: TGTGCCAGCAGCCAAGGGGGTACAGGGGGCGCGAGTGTCTATGGCTACACCTTC.

About this clone: The sample has other DNA sequences that encode this CDR3 too. The chain employs TRBV14 and TRBJ1-1; D perhaps matches TRBD1 (5 bases). Germline CDR1 and CDR2: SGHDN and FVKESK. Trimming left V 3 bases short and J 2 bases short, with 7 bases between. There are 13 residues in the CDR3. CDR3 amino acids: CASSQGGNTEAFF. CDR3 DNA sequence: TGTGCCAGCAGCCAGGGGGGAAACACTGAAGCTTTCTTT.

This chain links TRBV5-4 with TRBJ2-6, with 8 bases identical to TRBD2. This CDR3 is 18 amino acids long. The J segment lost 0 bases and the V segment lost 7 bases, leaving 12 bases of the junction unmatched. Germline-derived CDR1 and CDR2 are SGHNT and YYREEE (reference sequence). In DNA, the CDR3 is TGTGCCAGCCGCCGGGGGGGACCGGCAATCTCTGGGGCCAACGTCCTGACTTTC. Its protein product is CASRRGGPAISGANVLTF.

This chain connects TRBV30 to TRBJ2-7; 9 nucleotides line up with TRBD2. This CDR3 has 15 amino acids. CDR1 GTSNPN and CDR2 SVGIG come from the germline V gene (reference sequence). V was pared by 4 bases and J by 7 bases, with 14 bases of the junction left unmatched. DNA of the CDR3: TGTGCCTGGACCGTACGGGCGGGAGGGCCGGAAGAGCAGTACTTC. Its protein product is CAWTVRAGGPEEQYF.

The chain couples TRBV18 to TRBJ1-2; tentatively, D is TRBD1 (5 bases). The CDR3 runs to 15 residues. The V and J ends lost 5 bases and 0 bases respectively, with 13 bases between them. Germline V CDR1 and CDR2: KGHSH, LQKENI. Here the CDR3 DNA reads TGTGCCAGCTCAAGCCGCGGGGGAGCTAACTATGGCTACACCTTC. Protein: CASSSRGGANYGYTF.

The chain has TRBV15 and TRBJ2-3, with D possibly TRBD2 on 6 matching bases. The CDR3 runs 14 residues. Per germline, CDR1 LNHNV and CDR2 YYDKDF (reference sequence). V was trimmed by 1 base and J by 5 bases, leaving 10 bases between them. This CDR3 reads CATSRAGRRDTQYF. In DNA form, the CDR3 reads TGTGCCACCAGCAGAGCTGGGAGGCGAGATACGCAGTATTTT.

The gene calls are TRBV29-1 and TRBJ2-7, with D perhaps TRBD2 (6 bases). The CDR3 is made up of 11 amino acids. Germline V gives CDR1 SQVTM, CDR2 ANQGSEA. Between the trimmed V and J ends, which lost 3 bases and 7 bases, there was a span of 10 bases. This CDR3 reads CSVDVREEQYF. In DNA, the CDR3 is TGCAGCGTTGATGTCCGGGAGGAGCAGTACTTC.

The chain couples TRBV27 to TRBJ1-4, with TRBD1 identical over 9 bases. Trimming removed 6 bases from V and 3 bases from J; junction bases left unmatched: 8. The CDR3 spans 16 residues. The germline gives CDR1 MNHEY, CDR2 SMNVEV (reference sequence). CDR3 DNA sequence: TGTGCCAGCAGGATAGGACAGGGGTTTCCTAATGAAAAACTGTTTTTT. Translation gives CASRIGQGFPNEKLFF.

The chain combines TRBV28 with TRBJ1-4; 8 bases are shared with TRBD1. The CDR3 has 13 residues. Trimming took 6 bases from V and 10 from J; bases not matched to a gene: 7. Looked up from germline, CDR1 is MDHEN and CDR2 is SYDVKM. CDR3 protein: CASRQGGLGKLFF. In DNA, the CDR3 is TGTGCCAGCAGACAGGGGGGGTTAGGAAAACTGTTTTTT.

V usage is TRBV5-1 and J usage is TRBJ1-6; 7 bases line up with TRBD1. The CDR3 extends over 14 amino acids. With 5 bases clipped from V and 10 bases from J, the junction kept 9 bases outside the gene matches. From germline, CDR1 is SGHRS and CDR2 YFSETQ. CDR3 DNA sequence: TGCGCCAGCAGTTCAGGGGGGCCGGGATCACCCCTCCACTTT. It is translated as CASSSGGPGSPLHF. Looking up the rest from reference TRBV5-1 and TRBJ1-6 gives the full variable domain: KAGVTQTPRYLIKTRGQQVTLSCSPISGHRSVSWYQQTPGQGLQFLFEYFSETQRNKGNFPGRFSGRQFSNSRSEMNVSTLELGDSALYLCASSSGGPGSPLHFGNGTRLTVT.

The chain employs TRBV7-9 and TRBJ2-1, with TRBD1 matching over 11 bases. This CDR3 is built from 15 residues. V was clipped by 5 bases and J by 6 bases; unmatched bases: 6. The germline CDR1 and CDR2 sequences are SEHNR and FQNEAQ (reference sequence). CDR3 amino acids: CASSPRDRGANEQFF. The CDR3 DNA reads as TGTGCCAGCAGCCCCCGGGACAGGGGGGCCAATGAGCAGTTCTTC.